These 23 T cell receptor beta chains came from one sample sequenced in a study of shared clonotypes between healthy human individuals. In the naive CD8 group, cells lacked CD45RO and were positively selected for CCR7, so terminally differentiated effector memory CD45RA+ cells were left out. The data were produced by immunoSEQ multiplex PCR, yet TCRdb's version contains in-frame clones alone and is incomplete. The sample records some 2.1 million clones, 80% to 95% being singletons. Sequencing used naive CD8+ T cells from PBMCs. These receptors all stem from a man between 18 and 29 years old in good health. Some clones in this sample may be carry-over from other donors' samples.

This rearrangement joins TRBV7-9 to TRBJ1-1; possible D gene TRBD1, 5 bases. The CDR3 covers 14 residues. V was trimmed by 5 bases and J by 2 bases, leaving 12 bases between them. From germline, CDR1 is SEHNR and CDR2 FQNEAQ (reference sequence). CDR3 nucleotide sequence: TGTGCCAGCAGCCTCGAGTGGGGCAACACTGAAGCTTTCTTT. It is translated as CASSLEWGNTEAFF. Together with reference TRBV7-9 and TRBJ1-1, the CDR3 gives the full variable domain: DTGVSQNPRHKITKRGQNVTFRCDPISEHNRLYWYRQTLGQGPEFLTYFQNEAQLEKSRLLSDRFSAERPKGSFSTLEIQRTEQGDSAMYLCASSLEWGNTEAFFGQGTRLTVV.

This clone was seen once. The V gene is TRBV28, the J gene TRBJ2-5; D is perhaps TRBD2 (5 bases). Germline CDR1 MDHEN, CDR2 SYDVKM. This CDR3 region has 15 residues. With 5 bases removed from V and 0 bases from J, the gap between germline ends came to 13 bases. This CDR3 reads CASSPTEGNQETQYF. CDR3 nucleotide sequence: TGTGCCAGCAGTCCCACCGAGGGCAACCAAGAGACCCAGTACTTC.

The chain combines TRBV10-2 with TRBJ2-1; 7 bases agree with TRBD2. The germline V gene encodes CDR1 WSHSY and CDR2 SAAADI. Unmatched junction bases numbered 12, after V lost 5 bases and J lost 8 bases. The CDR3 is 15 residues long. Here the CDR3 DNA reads TGCGCCAGCAGTTCGGCGGGAGAGGGTGGCGATGAGCAGTTCTTC. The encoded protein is CASSSAGEGGDEQFF.

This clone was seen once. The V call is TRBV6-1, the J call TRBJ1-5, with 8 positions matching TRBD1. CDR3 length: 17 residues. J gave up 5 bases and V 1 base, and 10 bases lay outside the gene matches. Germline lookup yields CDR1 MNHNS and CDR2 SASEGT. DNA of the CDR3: TGTGCCAGCAGTGAAGAAGGGGTCAGGGGGCAATATCAGCCCCAGCATTTT. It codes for CASSEEGVRGQYQPQHF.

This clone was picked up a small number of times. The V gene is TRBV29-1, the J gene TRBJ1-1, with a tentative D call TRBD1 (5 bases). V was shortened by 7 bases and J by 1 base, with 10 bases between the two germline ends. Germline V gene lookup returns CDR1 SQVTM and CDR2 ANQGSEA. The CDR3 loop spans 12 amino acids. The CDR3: CSGRRGNTEAFF. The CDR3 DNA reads TGCAGCGGGCGGAGGGGGAACACTGAAGCTTTCTTT. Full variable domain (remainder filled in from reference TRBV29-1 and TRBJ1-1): SAVISQKPSRDICQRGTSLTIQCQVDSQVTMMFWYRQQPGQSLTLIATANQGSEATYESGFVIDKFPISRPNLTFSTLTVSNMSPEDSSIYLCSGRRGNTEAFFGQGTRLTVV.

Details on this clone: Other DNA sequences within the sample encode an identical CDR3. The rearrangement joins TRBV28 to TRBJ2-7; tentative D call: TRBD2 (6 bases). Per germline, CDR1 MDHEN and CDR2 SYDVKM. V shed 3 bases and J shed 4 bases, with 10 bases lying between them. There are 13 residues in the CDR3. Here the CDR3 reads CASSFIGTYEQYF. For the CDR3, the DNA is TGTGCCAGCAGTTTCATCGGGACTTACGAGCAGTACTTC.

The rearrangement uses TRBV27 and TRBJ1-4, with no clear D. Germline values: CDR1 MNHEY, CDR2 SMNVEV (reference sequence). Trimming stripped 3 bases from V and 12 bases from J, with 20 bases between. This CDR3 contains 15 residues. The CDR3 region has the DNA TGTGCCAGCAGTTTTCTCCTTTCGTCCGGGAGCGAACTGTTTTTT. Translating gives CASSFLLSSGSELFF.

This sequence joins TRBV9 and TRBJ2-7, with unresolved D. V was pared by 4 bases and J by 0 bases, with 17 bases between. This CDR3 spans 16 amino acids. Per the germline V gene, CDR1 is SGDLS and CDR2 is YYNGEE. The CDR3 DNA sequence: TGTGCCAGCAGCCCAGAAACTGGCAGGAGCTCCTACGAGCAGTACTTC. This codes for CASSPETGRSSYEQYF.

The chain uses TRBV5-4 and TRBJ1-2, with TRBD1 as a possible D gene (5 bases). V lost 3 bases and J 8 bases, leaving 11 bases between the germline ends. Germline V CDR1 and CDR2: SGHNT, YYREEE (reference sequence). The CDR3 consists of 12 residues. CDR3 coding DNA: TGTGCCAGCAGCTCTGGGGGTGAGGGCTACACCTTC. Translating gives CASSSGGEGYTF. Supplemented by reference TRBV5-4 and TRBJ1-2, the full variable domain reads ETGVTQSPTHLIKTRGQQVTLRCSSQSGHNTVSWYQQALGQGPQFIFQYYREEENGRGNFPPRFSGLQFPNYSSELNVNALELDDSALYLCASSSGGEGYTFGSGTRLTVV.

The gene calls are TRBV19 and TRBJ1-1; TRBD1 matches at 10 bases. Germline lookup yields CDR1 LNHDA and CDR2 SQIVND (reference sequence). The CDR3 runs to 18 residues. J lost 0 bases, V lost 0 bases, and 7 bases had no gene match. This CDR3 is CASSIDLDRGQLNTEAFF. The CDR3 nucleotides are TGTGCCAGTAGTATAGATCTCGACAGGGGGCAACTGAACACTGAAGCTTTCTTT.

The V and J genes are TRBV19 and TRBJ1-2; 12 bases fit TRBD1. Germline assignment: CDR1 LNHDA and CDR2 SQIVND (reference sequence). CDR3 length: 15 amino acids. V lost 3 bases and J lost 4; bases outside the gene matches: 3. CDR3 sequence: CASSIGTGGVYGYTF. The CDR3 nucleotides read TGTGCCAGTAGTATCGGGACAGGGGGCGTCTATGGCTACACCTTC.

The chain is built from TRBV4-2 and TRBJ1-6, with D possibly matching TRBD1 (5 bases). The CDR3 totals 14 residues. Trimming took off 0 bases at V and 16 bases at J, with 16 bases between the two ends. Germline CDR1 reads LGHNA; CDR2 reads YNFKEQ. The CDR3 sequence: CASSQDWTGDQLHF. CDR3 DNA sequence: TGTGCCAGCAGCCAAGATTGGACGGGGGATCAACTCCACTTT.

The CDR3 DNA is TGCAGCGTTGTTGGCCGCTACAATGAGCAGTTCTTC. As protein: CSVVGRYNEQFF. J is TRBJ2-1 and V is TRBV29-1; D not resolved. V lost 4 bases and J lost 3, with 7 bases in between. The CDR3 extends over 12 amino acids. Germline V gene sequence: CDR1 SQVTM, CDR2 ANQGSEA.

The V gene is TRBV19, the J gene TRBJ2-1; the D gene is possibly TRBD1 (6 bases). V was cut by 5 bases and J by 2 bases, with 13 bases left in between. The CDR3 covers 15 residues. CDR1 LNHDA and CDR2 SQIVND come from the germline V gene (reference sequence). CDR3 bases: TGTGCCAGTAGTGCCGGGACAATTCCCTACAATGAGCAGTTCTTC. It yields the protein CASSAGTIPYNEQFF.

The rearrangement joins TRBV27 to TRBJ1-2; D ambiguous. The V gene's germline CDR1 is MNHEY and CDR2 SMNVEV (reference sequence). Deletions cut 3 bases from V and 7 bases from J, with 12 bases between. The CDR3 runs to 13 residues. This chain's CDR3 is CASSFIPLSGYTF. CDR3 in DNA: TGTGCCAGCAGTTTTATTCCACTATCTGGCTACACCTTC.

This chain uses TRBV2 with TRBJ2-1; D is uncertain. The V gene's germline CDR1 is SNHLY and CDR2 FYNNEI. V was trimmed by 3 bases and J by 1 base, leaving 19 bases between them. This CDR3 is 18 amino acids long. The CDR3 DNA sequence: TGTGCCAGCAGTGATACCTCCGGGCAGCGAAGTTCCTACAATGAGCAGTTCTTC. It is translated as CASSDTSGQRSSYNEQFF. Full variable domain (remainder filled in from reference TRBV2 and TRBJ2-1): EPEVTQTPSHQVTQMGQEVILRCVPISNHLYFYWYRQILGQKVEFLVSFYNNEISEKSEIFDDQFSVERPDGSNFTLKIRSTKLEDSAMYFCASSDTSGQRSSYNEQFFGPGTRLTVL.

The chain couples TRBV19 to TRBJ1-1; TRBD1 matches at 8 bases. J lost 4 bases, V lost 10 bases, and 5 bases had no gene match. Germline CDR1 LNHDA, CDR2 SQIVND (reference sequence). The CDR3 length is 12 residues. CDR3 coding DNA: TGTGCCACCGGACAGGGCGGCACTGAAGCTTTCTTT. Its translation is CATGQGGTEAFF.

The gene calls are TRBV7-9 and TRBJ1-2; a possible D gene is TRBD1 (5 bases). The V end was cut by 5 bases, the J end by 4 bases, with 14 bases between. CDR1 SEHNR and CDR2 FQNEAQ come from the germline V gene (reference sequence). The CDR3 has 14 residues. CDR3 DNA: TGTGCCAGCAGCCCGCTCAGGGAACTCTATGGCTACACCTTC. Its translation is CASSPLRELYGYTF.

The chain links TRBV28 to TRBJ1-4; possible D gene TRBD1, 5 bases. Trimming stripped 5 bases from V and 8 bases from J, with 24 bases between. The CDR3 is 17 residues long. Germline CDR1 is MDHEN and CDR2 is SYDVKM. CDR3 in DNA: TGTGCCAGCAGTCCGGGACCAGAGAGGGAACGGTTCGAAAAACTGTTTTTT. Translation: CASSPGPERERFEKLFF.

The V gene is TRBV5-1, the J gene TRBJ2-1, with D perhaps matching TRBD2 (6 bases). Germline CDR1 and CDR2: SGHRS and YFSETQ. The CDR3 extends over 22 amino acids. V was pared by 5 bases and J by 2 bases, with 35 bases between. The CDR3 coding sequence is TGCGCCAGCAGAACTGCCTTCCCTCCGGGGGTGGCTAGCCGGAATACCTACAATGAGCAGTTCTTC. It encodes CASRTAFPPGVASRNTYNEQFF.

CDR3 bases: TGTGCCAGCAGCCCGGGGGACAGTGAAGCTTTCTTT. It codes for CASSPGDSEAFF. The chain carries TRBV7-9 and TRBJ1-1; the match to TRBD1 covers 7 bases. Losses at the gene ends were 5 bases for V and 7 bases for J; bases not matched to a gene: 4. Germline V gene data show CDR1 as SEHNR and CDR2 as FQNEAQ (reference sequence). This CDR3 spans 12 amino acids.

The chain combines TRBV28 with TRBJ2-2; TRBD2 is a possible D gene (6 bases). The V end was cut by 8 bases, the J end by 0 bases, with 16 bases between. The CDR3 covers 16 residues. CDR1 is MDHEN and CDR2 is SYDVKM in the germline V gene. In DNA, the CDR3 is TGTGCCAGCCAAACCCTGCGGGATACGAACACCGGGGAGCTGTTTTTT. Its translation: CASQTLRDTNTGELFF.

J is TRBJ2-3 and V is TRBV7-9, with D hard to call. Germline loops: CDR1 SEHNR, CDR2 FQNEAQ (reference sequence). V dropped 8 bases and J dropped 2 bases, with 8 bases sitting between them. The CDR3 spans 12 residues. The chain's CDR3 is CASSKYTDTQYF. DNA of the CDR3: TGTGCCAGCTCTAAGTACACAGATACGCAGTATTTT. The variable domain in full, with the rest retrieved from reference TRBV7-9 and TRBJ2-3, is DTGVSQNPRHKITKRGQNVTFRCDPISEHNRLYWYRQTLGQGPEFLTYFQNEAQLEKSRLLSDRFSAERPKGSFSTLEIQRTEQGDSAMYLCASSKYTDTQYFGPGTRLTVL.